This entry concerns a single T cell receptor (beta chain). Trimming stripped 0 bases from V and 3 bases from J, with 10 bases between. The germline gives CDR1 LNHNV, CDR2 YYDKDF (reference sequence). The CDR3 consists of 15 residues. This record belongs to a study of CD8 T cells in Susac syndrome. RNA in amounts of roughly 0.5 to 1 ug was reverse transcribed with random hexamers. The immunoSEQ assay covered 54 Vbeta and 13 Jbeta segments for CDR3. TCRdb re-derived calls from the immunoSEQ multiplex PCR reads in MiXCR, one entry per CDR3 protein. The table lists some 100,000 distinct CDR3 sequences, approximately 91% of them singletons. The individuals used as controls were healthy donors who had been matched for both age and sex.

The chain is built from TRBV15 and TRBJ2-3, with D uncertain. Sample: CD4+ T cells from PBMCs. The clonotype originates from a human donor in good health. CDR3 DNA sequence: TGTGCCACCAGCAGAGATAGGGCCACTACAGATACGCAGTATTTT. Amino acids: CATSRDRATTDTQYF.